A single sample is the source of the 14 T cell receptor beta chains below, sequenced in a study of shared clonotypes between healthy human individuals. Clones were sequenced by immunoSEQ multiplex PCR, and TCRdb holds only the in-frame ones, with some missing. The table shows about 1.1 million clones, with 78% occurring only once. Sequencing was carried out using memory CD4+ T cells from PBMCs. Noted subset: CD45RA-negative fraction. All receptors come from a man aged 18-30 years in good health. Some clones in this sample may be carry-over from other donors' samples.

This clone was observed a handful of times. This may stem from a read error, because a much larger clone lies one nucleotide away. The gene calls are TRBV28 and TRBJ1-1, with D possibly TRBD1 on 6 matching bases. From germline, CDR1 is MDHEN and CDR2 SYDVKM. V lost 6 bases, J lost 1 base, and 9 bases lay in between. This CDR3 has 13 residues. This CDR3 reads CASSRQENTEAFF. The CDR3 nucleotides read TGTGCCAGCAGCAGACAGGAGAACACTGAAGCTTTCTTT.

The chain is built from TRBV28 and TRBJ1-2; no firm D call. With 5 bases removed from V and 8 bases from J, the gap between germline ends came to 15 bases. The germline V gene encodes CDR1 MDHEN and CDR2 SYDVKM. The CDR3 consists of 13 residues. The CDR3 protein is CASSKGLKLGYTF. For the CDR3, the DNA is TGTGCCAGCAGTAAAGGGTTAAAGTTGGGCTACACCTTC.

This chain connects TRBV7-8 to TRBJ2-1; TRBD2 matches at 9 bases. The CDR3 is 15 amino acids. Per germline, CDR1 SGHVS and CDR2 FQNEAQ. With 4 bases clipped from V and 8 bases from J, the junction kept 9 bases outside the gene matches. The CDR3 DNA is TGTGCCAGCAGCTCCGGGACTAGCCTTGTCGATGAGCAGTTCTTC. This gives the protein CASSSGTSLVDEQFF.

The chain joins TRBV5-4 to TRBJ1-4; no clear D gene. The CDR3 has 14 residues. V was trimmed by 2 bases and J by 0 bases, leaving 5 bases between them. CDR1 is SGHNT, CDR2 YYREEE, per germline (reference sequence). This chain's CDR3 is CASSLRTTNEKLFF. The CDR3 nucleotides read TGTGCCAGCAGCTTACGAACAACTAATGAAAAACTGTTTTTT.

The chain has TRBV28 and TRBJ2-7, with D perhaps matching TRBD1 (7 bases). The germline V gene has CDR1 MDHEN and CDR2 SYDVKM. This CDR3 spans 13 amino acids. The ends were cut back, 6 bases at V and 3 bases at J, with 12 bases in the middle. As DNA, the CDR3 is TGTGCCAGCAGGGCGGGACAGCGCTACGAGCAGTACTTC. Its protein product is CASRAGQRYEQYF.

This clone was counted once. The CDR3 spells CASSPADSSGNTIYF. CDR3 sequence (DNA): TGTGCCAGCTCACCAGCAGATAGCTCTGGAAACACCATATATTTT. The rearrangement links TRBV18 to TRBJ1-3; D is undetermined. This CDR3 has 15 residues. V gave up 2 bases and J gave up 0 bases, with 8 bases separating them. From germline, CDR1 is KGHSH and CDR2 LQKENI.

The chain recombines TRBV5-5 with TRBJ1-1, with a tentative D call TRBD1 (5 bases). Trimming removed 2 bases from V and 0 bases from J, with 8 bases in between. The CDR3 is 14 residues long. Looked up from germline, CDR1 is SGHKS and CDR2 is YYEKEE (reference sequence). The CDR3 reads CASSFWGLNTEAFF. The CDR3 bases are TGTGCCAGCAGCTTTTGGGGGTTGAACACTGAAGCTTTCTTT.

The chain carries TRBV5-1 and TRBJ2-4; maybe TRBD2 (5 bases). Trimming removed 0 bases from V and 7 bases from J, with 11 bases in between. The CDR3 sequence is 14 residues long. Germline assignment: CDR1 SGHRS and CDR2 YFSETQ. In DNA form, the CDR3 reads TGCGCCAGCAGCTTGGCTCAGGAGGCCAACATTCAGTACTTC. Translated: CASSLAQEANIQYF.

The V call is TRBV7-2, the J call TRBJ2-2; perhaps TRBD2 as D (5 bases). The V end was cut by 1 base, the J end by 4 bases, with 10 bases between. This CDR3 has 15 amino acids. Germline V CDR1 and CDR2: SGHTA, FQGNSA. CDR3 sequence reads: CASSLVSGVTGELFF. CDR3 DNA sequence: TGTGCCAGCAGCTTAGTGAGCGGTGTCACCGGGGAGCTGTTTTTT. Combining the CDR3 with reference TRBV7-2 and TRBJ2-2 gives the whole variable domain GAGVSQSPSNKVTEKGKDVELRCDPISGHTALYWYRQSLGQGLEFLIYFQGNSAPDKSGLPSDRFSAERTGGSVSTLTIQRTQQEDSAVYLCASSLVSGVTGELFFGEGSRLTVL.

The gene calls are TRBV28 and TRBJ2-7; TRBD2 matches 9 bases. Trimming took 6 bases from V and 0 from J; bases not matched to a gene: 9. CDR3 length: 16 amino acids. From germline, CDR1 is MDHEN and CDR2 SYDVKM. The CDR3 is CASRPANSGSSYEQYF. The CDR3 DNA sequence: TGTGCCAGCAGACCCGCAAATAGCGGGAGCTCCTACGAGCAGTACTTC.

V and J are TRBV6-6 and TRBJ2-1, with D unresolved. The CDR3 covers 14 residues. Germline CDR1 and CDR2: MNHNY and SVGAGI (reference sequence). Trimming stripped 6 bases from V and 7 bases from J, with 16 bases between. The CDR3, as DNA: TGTGCCAGCAGCCGACTCGCCGATGGGAATGAGCAGTTCTTC. This gives the protein CASSRLADGNEQFF.

The chain carries TRBV28 and TRBJ2-6, with D possibly being TRBD1 (6 bases). Germline-derived CDR1 and CDR2 are MDHEN and SYDVKM. The V end was cut by 4 bases, the J end by 1 base, with 20 bases between. The CDR3 has 19 residues. The CDR3 sequence is CASSSHRVILLSGANVLTF. The CDR3 DNA follows: TGTGCCAGCAGTTCCCACAGGGTCATTCTATTATCTGGGGCCAACGTCCTGACTTTC.

The V and J genes are TRBV7-9 and TRBJ2-7; possibly TRBD1 for D (6 bases). CDR3 length: 19 residues. Germline values: CDR1 SEHNR, CDR2 FQNEAQ (reference sequence). The V and J ends lost 5 bases and 0 bases respectively, with 26 bases between them. The CDR3 here is CASSLKGGQNRRSSYEQYF. CDR3 DNA sequence: TGTGCCAGCAGCCTCAAAGGCGGACAGAATCGAAGGAGCTCCTACGAGCAGTACTTC.

The chain combines TRBV7-2 with TRBJ2-7, with D maybe TRBD2 (7 bases). The CDR3 runs 16 residues. Trimming cost V 1 base and J 6 bases, with 19 bases left between them. From germline, CDR1 is SGHTA and CDR2 FQGNSA. CDR3 sequence: CASSLDGEGGLREQYF. CDR3 in DNA: TGTGCCAGCAGCTTAGACGGGGAGGGGGGACTCCGCGAGCAGTACTTC. Looking up the rest from reference TRBV7-2 and TRBJ2-7 gives the full variable domain: GAGVSQSPSNKVTEKGKDVELRCDPISGHTALYWYRQSLGQGLEFLIYFQGNSAPDKSGLPSDRFSAERTGGSVSTLTIQRTQQEDSAVYLCASSLDGEGGLREQYFGPGTRLTVT.